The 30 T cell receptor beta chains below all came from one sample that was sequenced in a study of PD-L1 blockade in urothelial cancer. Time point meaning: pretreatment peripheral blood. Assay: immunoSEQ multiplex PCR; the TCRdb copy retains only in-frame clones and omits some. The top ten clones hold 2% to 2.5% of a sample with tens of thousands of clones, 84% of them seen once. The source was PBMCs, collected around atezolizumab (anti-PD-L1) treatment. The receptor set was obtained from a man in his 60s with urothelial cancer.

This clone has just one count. The CDR3 spells CASSRVRRGYEQYF. CDR3 nucleotide sequence: TGTGCCAGCAGTCGGGTAAGAAGAGGCTACGAGCAGTACTTC. J is TRBJ2-7 and V is TRBV2, with D uncertain. V gave up 5 bases and J gave up 3 bases, with 14 bases separating them. This CDR3 is built from 14 residues. Germline CDR1 and CDR2: SNHLY and FYNNEI.

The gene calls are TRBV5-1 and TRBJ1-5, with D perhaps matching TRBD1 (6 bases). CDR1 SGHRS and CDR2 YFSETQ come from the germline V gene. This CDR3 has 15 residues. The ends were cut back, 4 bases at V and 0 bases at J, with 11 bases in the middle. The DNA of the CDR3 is TGCGCCAGCAGCGTGACAGGTGATAGCAATCAGCCCCAGCATTTT. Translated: CASSVTGDSNQPQHF.

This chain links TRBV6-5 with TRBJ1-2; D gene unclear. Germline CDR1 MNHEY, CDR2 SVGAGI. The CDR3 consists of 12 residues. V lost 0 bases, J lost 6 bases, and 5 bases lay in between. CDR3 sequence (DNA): TGTGCCAGCAGTTACTCTGGGCATGGCTACACCTTC. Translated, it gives CASSYSGHGYTF.

The chain's CDR3 is CSVVRTGVSDTQYF. Here the CDR3 DNA reads TGCAGCGTTGTCCGGACAGGGGTATCAGATACGCAGTATTTT. This sequence joins TRBV29-1 and TRBJ2-3, with 9 bases fitting TRBD1. The germline V gene has CDR1 SQVTM and CDR2 ANQGSEA. Losses at the gene ends were 4 bases for V and 4 bases for J; bases not matched to a gene: 6. The length of the CDR3 is 14 residues.

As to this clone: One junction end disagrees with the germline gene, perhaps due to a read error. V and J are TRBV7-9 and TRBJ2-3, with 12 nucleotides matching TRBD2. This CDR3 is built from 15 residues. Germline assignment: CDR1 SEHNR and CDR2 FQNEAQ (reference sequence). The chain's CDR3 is CASSLAGGPGDTQYF. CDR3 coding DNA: TGTGCCAGCAGCCTAGCGGGGGGGCCAGGAGATACGCAGTATTTT.

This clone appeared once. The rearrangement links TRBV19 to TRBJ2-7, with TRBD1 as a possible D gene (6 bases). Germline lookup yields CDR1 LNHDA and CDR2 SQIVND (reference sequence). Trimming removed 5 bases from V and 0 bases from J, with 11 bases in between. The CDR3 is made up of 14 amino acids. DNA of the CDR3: TGTGCCAGTAGTGGGACATATCCCTCCTACGAGCAGTACTTC. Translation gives CASSGTYPSYEQYF.

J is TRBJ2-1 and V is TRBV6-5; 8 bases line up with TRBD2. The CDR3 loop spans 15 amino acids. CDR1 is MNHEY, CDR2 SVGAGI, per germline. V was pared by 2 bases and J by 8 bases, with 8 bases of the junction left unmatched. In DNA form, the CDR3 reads TGTGCCAGCAGTTACCGAGGACTAGCCGGCGATGAGCAGTTCTTC. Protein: CASSYRGLAGDEQFF.

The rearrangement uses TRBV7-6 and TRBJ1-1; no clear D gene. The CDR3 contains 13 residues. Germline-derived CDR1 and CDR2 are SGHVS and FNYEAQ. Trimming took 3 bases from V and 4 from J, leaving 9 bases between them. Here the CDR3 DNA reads TGTGCCAGCAGCTTCGCGGGGAGCACTGAAGCTTTCTTT. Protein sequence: CASSFAGSTEAFF.

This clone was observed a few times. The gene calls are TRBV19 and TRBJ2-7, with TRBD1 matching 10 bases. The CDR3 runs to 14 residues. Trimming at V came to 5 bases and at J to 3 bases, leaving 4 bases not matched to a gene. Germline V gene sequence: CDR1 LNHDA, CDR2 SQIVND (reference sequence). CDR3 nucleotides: TGTGCCAGTAGTGATGGACAGGGGGTCTACGAGCAGTACTTC. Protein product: CASSDGQGVYEQYF.

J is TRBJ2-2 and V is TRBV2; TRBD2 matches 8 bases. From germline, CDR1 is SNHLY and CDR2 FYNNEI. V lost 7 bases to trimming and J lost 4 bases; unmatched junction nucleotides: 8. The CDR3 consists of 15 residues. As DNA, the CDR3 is TGTGCCAGCAAACAAGCGGGAGTACGCACCGGGGAGCTGTTTTTT. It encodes CASKQAGVRTGELFF. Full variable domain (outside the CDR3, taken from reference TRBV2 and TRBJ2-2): EPEVTQTPSHQVTQMGQEVILRCVPISNHLYFYWYRQILGQKVEFLVSFYNNEISEKSEIFDDQFSVERPDGSNFTLKIRSTKLEDSAMYFCASKQAGVRTGELFFGEGSRLTVL.

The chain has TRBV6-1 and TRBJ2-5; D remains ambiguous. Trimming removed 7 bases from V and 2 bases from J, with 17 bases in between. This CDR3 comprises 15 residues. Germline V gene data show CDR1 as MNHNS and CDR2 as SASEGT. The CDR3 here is CASIRALNAQETQYF. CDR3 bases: TGTGCCAGCATCCGTGCACTTAACGCACAAGAGACCCAGTACTTC.

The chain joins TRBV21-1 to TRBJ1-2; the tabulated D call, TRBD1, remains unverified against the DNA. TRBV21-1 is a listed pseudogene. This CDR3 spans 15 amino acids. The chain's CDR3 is CASSPRTGTNYGYTF. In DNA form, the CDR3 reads TGTGCCAGCAGCCCCCGGACAGGGACTAACTATGGCTACACCTTC.

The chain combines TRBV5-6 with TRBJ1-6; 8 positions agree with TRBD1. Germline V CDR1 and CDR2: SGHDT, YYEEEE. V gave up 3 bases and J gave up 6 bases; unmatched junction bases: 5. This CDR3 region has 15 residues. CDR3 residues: CASSWGQAGNSPLHF. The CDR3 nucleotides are TGTGCCAGCAGCTGGGGACAGGCGGGTAATTCACCCCTCCACTTT.

The CDR3 DNA is TGTGCCATCTATCCCAGTGGTGGACTCGCAACCCCCGGGGAGCTGTTTTTT. The encoded protein is CAIYPSGGLATPGELFF. The J gene is TRBJ2-2, the V gene TRBV7-9; perhaps TRBD2 as D (5 bases). The CDR3 spans 17 residues. Trimming pared 10 bases from V and 6 bases from J, leaving 27 bases between. In germline, CDR1 is SEHNR, CDR2 FQNEAQ (reference sequence).

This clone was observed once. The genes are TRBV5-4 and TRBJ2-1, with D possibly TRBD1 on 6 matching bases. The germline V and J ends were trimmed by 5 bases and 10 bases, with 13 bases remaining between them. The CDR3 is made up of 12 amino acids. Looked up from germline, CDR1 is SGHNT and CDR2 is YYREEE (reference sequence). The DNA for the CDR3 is TGTGCCAGCAGTTACGGACAGCCAGAGCAGTTCTTC. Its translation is CASSYGQPEQFF.

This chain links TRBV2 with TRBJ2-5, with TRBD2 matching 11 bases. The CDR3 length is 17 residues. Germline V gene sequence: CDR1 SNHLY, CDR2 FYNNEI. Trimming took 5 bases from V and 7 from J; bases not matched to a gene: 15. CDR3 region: CASSPGGLAESVVTQYF. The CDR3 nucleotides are TGTGCCAGCAGTCCAGGGGGACTAGCGGAGTCCGTGGTGACCCAGTACTTC.

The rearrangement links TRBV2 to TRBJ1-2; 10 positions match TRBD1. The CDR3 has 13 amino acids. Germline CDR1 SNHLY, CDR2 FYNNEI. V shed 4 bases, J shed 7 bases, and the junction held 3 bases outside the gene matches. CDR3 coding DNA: TGTGCCAGCAGTGGACAGGGGGCGGGTGGCTACACCTTC. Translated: CASSGQGAGGYTF.

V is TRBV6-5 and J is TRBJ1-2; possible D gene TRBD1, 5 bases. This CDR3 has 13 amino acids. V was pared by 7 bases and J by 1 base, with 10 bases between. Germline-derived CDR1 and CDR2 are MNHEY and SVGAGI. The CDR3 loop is CASTTGLNYGYTF. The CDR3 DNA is TGTGCCAGCACTACGGGACTTAACTATGGCTACACCTTC.

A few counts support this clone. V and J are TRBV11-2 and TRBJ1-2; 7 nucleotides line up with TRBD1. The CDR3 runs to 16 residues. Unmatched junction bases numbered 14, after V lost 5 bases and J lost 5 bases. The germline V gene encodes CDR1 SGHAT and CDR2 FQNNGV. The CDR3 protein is CASSPTVGQSSYGYTF. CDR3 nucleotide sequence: TGTGCCAGCAGCCCCACGGTGGGACAGAGCTCTTATGGCTACACCTTC.

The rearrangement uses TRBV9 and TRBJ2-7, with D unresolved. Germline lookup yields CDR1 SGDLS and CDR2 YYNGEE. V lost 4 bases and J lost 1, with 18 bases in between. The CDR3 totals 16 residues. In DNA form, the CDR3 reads TGTGCCAGCAGCCCGCGAGGCCCCTTAGAGTCCTACGAGCAGTACTTC. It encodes CASSPRGPLESYEQYF.

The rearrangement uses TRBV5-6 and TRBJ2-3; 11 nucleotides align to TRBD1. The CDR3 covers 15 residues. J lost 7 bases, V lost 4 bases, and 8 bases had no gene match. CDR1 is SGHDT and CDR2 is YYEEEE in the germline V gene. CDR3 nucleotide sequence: TGTGCCAGCAGCCCCCCCGGGACAGGGGGGTATACGCAGTATTTT. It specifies CASSPPGTGGYTQYF.

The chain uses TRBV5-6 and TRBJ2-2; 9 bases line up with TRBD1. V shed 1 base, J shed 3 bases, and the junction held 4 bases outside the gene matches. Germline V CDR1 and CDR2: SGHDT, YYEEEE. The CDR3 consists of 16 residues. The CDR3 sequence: CASSLSGTGHTGELFF. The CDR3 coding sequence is TGTGCCAGCAGCTTGTCAGGGACAGGGCACACCGGGGAGCTGTTTTTT.

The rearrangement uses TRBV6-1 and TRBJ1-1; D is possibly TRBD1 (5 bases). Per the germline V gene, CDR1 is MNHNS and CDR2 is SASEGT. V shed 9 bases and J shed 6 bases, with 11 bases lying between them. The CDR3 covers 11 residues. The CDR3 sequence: CASQGAAEAFF. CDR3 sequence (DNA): TGTGCCAGTCAAGGGGCAGCTGAAGCTTTCTTT.

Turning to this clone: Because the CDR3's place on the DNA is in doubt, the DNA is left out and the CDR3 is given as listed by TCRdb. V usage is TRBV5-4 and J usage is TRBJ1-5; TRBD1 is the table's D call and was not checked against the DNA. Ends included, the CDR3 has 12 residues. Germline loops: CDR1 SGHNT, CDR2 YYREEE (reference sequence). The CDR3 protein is CASSLFGTGAHF.

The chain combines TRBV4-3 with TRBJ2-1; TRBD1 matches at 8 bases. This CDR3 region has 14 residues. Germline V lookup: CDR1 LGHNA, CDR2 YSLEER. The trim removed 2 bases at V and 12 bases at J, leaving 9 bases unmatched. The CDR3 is CASSQKDRGSAQFF. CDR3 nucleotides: TGCGCCAGCAGCCAAAAAGACAGGGGAAGTGCGCAGTTCTTC.

The CDR3 sequence: CASSQVQGANEQFF. The CDR3 DNA sequence: TGCGCCAGCAGCCAGGTTCAGGGGGCAAATGAGCAGTTCTTC. The V gene is TRBV4-3, the J gene TRBJ2-1; TRBD1 agrees at 8 bases. CDR1 and CDR2 (germline): LGHNA, YSLEER. The CDR3 extends over 14 amino acids. The ends lost 3 bases at V and 7 bases at J; junction bases unmatched: 5.

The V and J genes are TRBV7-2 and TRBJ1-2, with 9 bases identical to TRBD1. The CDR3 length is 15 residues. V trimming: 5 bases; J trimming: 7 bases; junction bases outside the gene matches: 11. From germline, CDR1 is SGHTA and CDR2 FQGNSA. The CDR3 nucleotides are TGTGCCAGCAGCCCCGAGCTGGGACAGGGTTTTGGCTACACCTTC. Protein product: CASSPELGQGFGYTF.

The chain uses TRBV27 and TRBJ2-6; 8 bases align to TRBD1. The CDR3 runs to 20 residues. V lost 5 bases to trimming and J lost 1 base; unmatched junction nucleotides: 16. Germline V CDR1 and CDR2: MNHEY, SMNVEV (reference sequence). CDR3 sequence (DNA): TGTGCCAGCAGTATACGGTCAAGTGACAGGGGATTTTCTGGGGCCAACGTCCTGACTTTC. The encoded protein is CASSIRSSDRGFSGANVLTF.

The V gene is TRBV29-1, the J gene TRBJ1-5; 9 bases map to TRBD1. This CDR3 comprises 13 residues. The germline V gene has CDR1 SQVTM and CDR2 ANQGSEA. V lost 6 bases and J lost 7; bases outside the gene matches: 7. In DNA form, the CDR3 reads TGCAGCGTGGCCGGGACAGGGTACCAGCCCCAGCATTTT. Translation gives CSVAGTGYQPQHF. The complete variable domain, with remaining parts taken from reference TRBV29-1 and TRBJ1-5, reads SAVISQKPSRDICQRGTSLTIQCQVDSQVTMMFWYRQQPGQSLTLIATANQGSEATYESGFVIDKFPISRPNLTFSTLTVSNMSPEDSSIYLCSVAGTGYQPQHFGDGTRLSIL.

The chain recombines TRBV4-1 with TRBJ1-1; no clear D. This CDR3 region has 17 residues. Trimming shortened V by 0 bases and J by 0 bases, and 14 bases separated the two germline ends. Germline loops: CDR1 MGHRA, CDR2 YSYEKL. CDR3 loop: CASSQDGTETMNTEAFF. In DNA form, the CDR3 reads TGCGCCAGCAGCCAAGATGGCACAGAGACCATGAACACTGAAGCTTTCTTT.